This TCR beta chain stems from a study of blood T cell repertoires in COVID-19. In terms of age and location, participants ranged from about 18 to 95 years and lived in about two dozen US areas. Clinical history as reported by participants underpinned cohort assignment. CDR1 and CDR2 (germline): SSHAT, FNYEAQ (reference sequence). The CDR3 totals 14 residues. Comment on this clone: Its ends do not fully match the called genes, so a read error is possible.

TCRdb keeps only in-frame clones here, not all; method: immunoSEQ multiplex PCR. The sample has around 250,000 clones; 80% to 90% are singletons. The receptor's source is a man aged 18 to 30 who had recovered from COVID-19. This chain links TRBV7-7 with TRBJ2-1, with TRBD1 identical over 10 bases. Sequenced input: PBMCs or T cells enriched from blood (not recorded which). CDR3 nucleotides: TGTGCTAGCAGCTTGGACAGGGGGTTTAATGAGCAGTTCTTC. Its protein product is CASSLDRGFNEQFF.